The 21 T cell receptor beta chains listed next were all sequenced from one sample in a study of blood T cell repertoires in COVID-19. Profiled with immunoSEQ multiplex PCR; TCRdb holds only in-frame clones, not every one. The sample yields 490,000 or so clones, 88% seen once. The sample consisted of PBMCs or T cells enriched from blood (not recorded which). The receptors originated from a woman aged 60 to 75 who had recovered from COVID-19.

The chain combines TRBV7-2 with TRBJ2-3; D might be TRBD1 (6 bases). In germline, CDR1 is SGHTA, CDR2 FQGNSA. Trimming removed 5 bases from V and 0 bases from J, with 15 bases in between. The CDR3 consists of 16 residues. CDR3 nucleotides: TGTGCCAGCAGCCCTCTTGGTGGGGGCAGCACAGATACGCAGTATTTT. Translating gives CASSPLGGGSTDTQYF.

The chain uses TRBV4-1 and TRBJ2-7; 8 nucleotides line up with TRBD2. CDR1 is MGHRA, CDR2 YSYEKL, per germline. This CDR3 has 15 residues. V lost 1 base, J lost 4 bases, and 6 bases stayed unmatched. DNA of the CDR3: TGCGCCAGCAGCCAAGCTGGCGGGGGGACGTACGAGCAGTACTTC. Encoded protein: CASSQAGGGTYEQYF.

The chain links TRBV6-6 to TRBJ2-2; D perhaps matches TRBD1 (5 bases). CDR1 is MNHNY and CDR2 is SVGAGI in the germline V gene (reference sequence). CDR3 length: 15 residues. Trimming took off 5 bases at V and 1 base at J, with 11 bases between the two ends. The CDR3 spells CASSIDSMNTGELFF. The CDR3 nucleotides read TGTGCCAGCAGTATTGACAGCATGAACACCGGGGAGCTGTTTTTT.

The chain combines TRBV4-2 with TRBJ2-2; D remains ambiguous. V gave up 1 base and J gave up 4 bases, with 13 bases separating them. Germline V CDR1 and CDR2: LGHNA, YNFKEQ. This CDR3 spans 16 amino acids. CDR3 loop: CASSQGVSPLTGELFF. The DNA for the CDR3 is TGTGCCAGCAGCCAAGGGGTTAGCCCTCTCACCGGGGAGCTGTTTTTT.

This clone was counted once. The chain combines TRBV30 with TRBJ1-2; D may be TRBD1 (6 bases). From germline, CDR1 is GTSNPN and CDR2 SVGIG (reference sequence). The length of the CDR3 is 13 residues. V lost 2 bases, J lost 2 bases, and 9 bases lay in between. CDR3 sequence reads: CAWSTGRNYGYTF. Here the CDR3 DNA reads TGTGCCTGGAGTACAGGGCGGAACTATGGCTACACCTTC.

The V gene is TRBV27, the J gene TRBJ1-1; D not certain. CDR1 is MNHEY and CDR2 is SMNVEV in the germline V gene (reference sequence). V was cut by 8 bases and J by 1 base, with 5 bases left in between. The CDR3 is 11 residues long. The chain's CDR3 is CASRSNTEAFF. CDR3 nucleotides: TGTGCCAGCCGGTCGAACACTGAAGCTTTCTTT.

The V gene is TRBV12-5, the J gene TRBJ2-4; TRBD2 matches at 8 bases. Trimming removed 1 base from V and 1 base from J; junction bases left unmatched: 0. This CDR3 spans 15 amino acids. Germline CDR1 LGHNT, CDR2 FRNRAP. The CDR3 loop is CASGLGGGAKNIQYF. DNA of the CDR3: TGTGCTAGTGGTTTGGGCGGGGGGGCCAAAAACATTCAGTACTTC.

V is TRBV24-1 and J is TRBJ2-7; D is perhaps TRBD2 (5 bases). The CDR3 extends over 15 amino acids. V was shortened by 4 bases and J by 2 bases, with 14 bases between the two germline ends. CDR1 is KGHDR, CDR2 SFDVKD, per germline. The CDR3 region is CATSEEGPDPYEQYV. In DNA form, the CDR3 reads TGTGCCACCAGTGAAGAGGGCCCAGATCCCTACGAGCAGTACGTC.

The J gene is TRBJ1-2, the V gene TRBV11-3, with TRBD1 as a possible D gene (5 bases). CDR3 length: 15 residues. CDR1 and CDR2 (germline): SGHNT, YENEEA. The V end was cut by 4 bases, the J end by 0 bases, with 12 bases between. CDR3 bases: TGTGCCAGCAGCTCGCAGGGAAAGTCTAACTATGGCTACACCTTC. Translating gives CASSSQGKSNYGYTF.

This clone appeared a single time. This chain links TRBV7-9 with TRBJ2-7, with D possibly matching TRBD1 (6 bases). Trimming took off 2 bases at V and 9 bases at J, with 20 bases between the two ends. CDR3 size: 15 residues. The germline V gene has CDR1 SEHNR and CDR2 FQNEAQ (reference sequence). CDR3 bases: TGTGCCAGCAGCTTACAGGGACAACCAGGCCTCCGGCAGTACTTC. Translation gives CASSLQGQPGLRQYF. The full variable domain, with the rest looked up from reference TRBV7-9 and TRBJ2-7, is DTGVSQNPRHKITKRGQNVTFRCDPISEHNRLYWYRQTLGQGPEFLTYFQNEAQLEKSRLLSDRFSAERPKGSFSTLEIQRTEQGDSAMYLCASSLQGQPGLRQYFGPGTRLTVT.

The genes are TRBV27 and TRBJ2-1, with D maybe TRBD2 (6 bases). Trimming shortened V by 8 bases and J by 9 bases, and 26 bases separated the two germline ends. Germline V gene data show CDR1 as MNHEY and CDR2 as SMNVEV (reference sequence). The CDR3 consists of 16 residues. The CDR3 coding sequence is TGTGCCAGCCAGCAATGGAGGGCCACTTCAATGGGTGAGCAGTTCTTC. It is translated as CASQQWRATSMGEQFF.

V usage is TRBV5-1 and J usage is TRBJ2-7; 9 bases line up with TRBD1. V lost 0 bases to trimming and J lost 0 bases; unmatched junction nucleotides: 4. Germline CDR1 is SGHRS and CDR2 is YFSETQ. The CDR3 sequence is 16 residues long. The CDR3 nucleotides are TGCGCCAGCAGCTTGGGGGGGACAGGGCCCTCCTACGAGCAGTACTTC. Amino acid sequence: CASSLGGTGPSYEQYF.

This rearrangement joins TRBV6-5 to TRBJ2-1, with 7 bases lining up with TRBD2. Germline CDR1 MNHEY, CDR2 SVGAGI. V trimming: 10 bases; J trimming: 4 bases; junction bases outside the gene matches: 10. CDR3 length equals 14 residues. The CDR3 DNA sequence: TGTGCCACCGTCTCCGGGCGGGGGTACAATGAGCAGTTCTTC. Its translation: CATVSGRGYNEQFF.

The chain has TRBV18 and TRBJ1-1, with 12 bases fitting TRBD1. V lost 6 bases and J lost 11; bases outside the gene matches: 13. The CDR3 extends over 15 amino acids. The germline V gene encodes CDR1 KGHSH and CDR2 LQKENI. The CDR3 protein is CASSAGTGGAAGAFF. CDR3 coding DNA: TGTGCCAGCTCGGCCGGGACAGGGGGCGCGGCCGGGGCTTTCTTT.

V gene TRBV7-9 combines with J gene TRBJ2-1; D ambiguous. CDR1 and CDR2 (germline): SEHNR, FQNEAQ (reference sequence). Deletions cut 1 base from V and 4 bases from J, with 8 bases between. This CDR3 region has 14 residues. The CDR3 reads CASSLGFAYNEQFF. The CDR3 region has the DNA TGTGCCAGCAGCTTAGGATTTGCGTACAATGAGCAGTTCTTC.

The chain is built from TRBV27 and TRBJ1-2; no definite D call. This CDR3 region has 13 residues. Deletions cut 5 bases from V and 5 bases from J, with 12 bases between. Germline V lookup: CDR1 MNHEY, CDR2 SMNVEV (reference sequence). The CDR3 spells CASSPEGQYGYTF. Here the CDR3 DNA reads TGTGCCAGCAGTCCGGAGGGCCAATATGGCTACACCTTC.

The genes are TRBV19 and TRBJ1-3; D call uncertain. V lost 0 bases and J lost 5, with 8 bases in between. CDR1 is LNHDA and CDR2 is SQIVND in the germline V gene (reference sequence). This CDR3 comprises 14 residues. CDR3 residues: CASSIEGSRNTIYF. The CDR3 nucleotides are TGTGCCAGTAGTATAGAGGGCAGCCGAAACACCATATATTTT.

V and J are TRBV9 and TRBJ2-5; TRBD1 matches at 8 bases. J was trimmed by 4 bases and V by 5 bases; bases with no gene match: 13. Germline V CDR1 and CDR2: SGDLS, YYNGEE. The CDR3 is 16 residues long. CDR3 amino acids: CASSLTSTGVGETQYF. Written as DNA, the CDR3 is TGTGCCAGCAGTCTTACCTCGACAGGGGTTGGAGAGACCCAGTACTTC.

CDR3: CATSPNSLVTLRSPYNEQFF. In nucleotides, the CDR3 is TGTGCCACCAGCCCGAATTCTCTCGTCACTCTGAGGTCTCCCTACAATGAGCAGTTCTTC. V is TRBV24-1 and J is TRBJ2-1; D unclear. V was trimmed by 7 bases and J by 2 bases, leaving 29 bases between them. The germline V gene has CDR1 KGHDR and CDR2 SFDVKD. This CDR3 region has 20 residues.

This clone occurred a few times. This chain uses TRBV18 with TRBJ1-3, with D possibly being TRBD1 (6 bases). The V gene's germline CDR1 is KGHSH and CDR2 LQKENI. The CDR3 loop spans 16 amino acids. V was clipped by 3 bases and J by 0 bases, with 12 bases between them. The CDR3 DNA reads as TGTGCCAGCTCACCCCAAGGGGGGGCCTCTGGAAACACCATATATTTT. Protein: CASSPQGGASGNTIYF.

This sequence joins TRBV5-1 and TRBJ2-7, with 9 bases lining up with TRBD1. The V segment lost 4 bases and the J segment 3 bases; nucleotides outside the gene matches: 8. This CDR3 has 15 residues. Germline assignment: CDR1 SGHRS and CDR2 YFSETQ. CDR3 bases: TGCGCCAGCAGCCCGGGGGACAGGGACTTCTACGAGCAGTACGTC. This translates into CASSPGDRDFYEQYV.